These 31 T cell receptor beta chains were sequenced from one sample in a study of human thymus T cells. Generated by immunoSEQ multiplex PCR, the TCRdb table keeps only in-frame clones and is missing some. This table has roughly 120,000 clones, around 95% appearing once. Resections from corrective heart surgery supplied the thymus tissue. Sequenced sample: thymus tissue. All receptors come from a boy under two years old with a congenital heart defect but otherwise immunologically healthy.

V gene TRBV6-5 combines with J gene TRBJ2-5, with 11 positions matching TRBD2. The CDR3 runs to 15 residues. Trimming took 6 bases from V and 2 from J; bases not matched to a gene: 5. Germline CDR1 MNHEY, CDR2 SVGAGI. The CDR3 loop reads CASRHLAGGQETQYF. CDR3 sequence (DNA): TGTGCCAGCAGGCATTTAGCGGGGGGGCAAGAGACCCAGTACTTC.

V usage is TRBV30 and J usage is TRBJ1-4, with D possibly being TRBD1 (5 bases). The CDR3 extends over 14 amino acids. V was shortened by 6 bases and J by 5 bases, with 16 bases between the two germline ends. Germline V lookup: CDR1 GTSNPN, CDR2 SVGIG (reference sequence). The CDR3 DNA reads as TGTGCCTGCAACCGGGGCAGACGAAATGAAAAACTGTTTTTT. Protein: CACNRGRRNEKLFF.

Details on this clone: Germline and junction disagree at one end, which may indicate a read error. The chain is built from TRBV6-1 and TRBJ2-5; D tentatively fits TRBD1 or TRBD2 (6 bases each). This CDR3 has 16 residues. From germline, CDR1 is MNHNS and CDR2 SASEGT. CDR3 nucleotides: TGTGCCAGCATTGAAAGTATAGGAGGGGGAAGAGAGACCCAGTACTTC. The encoded protein is CASIESIGGGRETQYF.

This sequence joins TRBV7-2 and TRBJ2-7, with D perhaps TRBD2 (6 bases). The V end lost 4 bases, the J end lost 6 bases, and 25 bases lay between the germline ends. CDR3 length equals 17 residues. Germline V lookup: CDR1 SGHTA, CDR2 FQGNSA. CDR3 sequence reads: CASSWKAGLGRRSEQYF. In DNA, the CDR3 is TGTGCCAGCAGCTGGAAGGCGGGGCTTGGGAGGCGGTCCGAGCAGTACTTC.

This sequence joins TRBV7-8 and TRBJ2-4; D might be TRBD1 (5 bases). Deletions cut 2 bases from V and 2 bases from J, with 13 bases between. Germline CDR1 reads SGHVS; CDR2 reads FQNEAQ. The CDR3 is 16 amino acids. This CDR3 is CASSLYPQGSKNIQYF. CDR3 bases: TGTGCCAGCAGCTTATACCCCCAGGGTTCCAAAAACATTCAGTACTTC. Together with reference TRBV7-8 and TRBJ2-4, the CDR3 gives the full variable domain: GAGVSQSPRYKVAKRGQDVALRCDPISGHVSLFWYQQALGQGPEFLTYFQNEAQLDKSGLPSDRFFAERPEGSVSTLKIQRTQQEDSAVYLCASSLYPQGSKNIQYFGAGTRLSVL.

The V call is TRBV11-2, the J call TRBJ2-5, with 8 positions matching TRBD2. J lost 5 bases, V lost 5 bases, and 10 bases had no gene match. Germline values: CDR1 SGHAT, CDR2 FQNNGV. CDR3 length: 15 residues. CDR3 sequence reads: CASSPPGGAAETQYF. CDR3 DNA: TGTGCCAGCAGCCCCCCGGGGGGGGCGGCGGAGACCCAGTACTTC.

The chain is built from TRBV9 and TRBJ2-3; 9 positions agree with TRBD2. The length of the CDR3 is 15 residues. V gave up 0 bases and J gave up 6 bases; unmatched junction bases: 5. The germline gives CDR1 SGDLS, CDR2 YYNGEE. CDR3 sequence (DNA): TGTGCCAGCAGCGTAGGGCGGGGGGGCGGTGATACGCAGTATTTT. Translating gives CASSVGRGGGDTQYF.

The V and J genes are TRBV7-6 and TRBJ2-6, with 14 bases lining up with TRBD2. The germline CDR1 and CDR2 sequences are SGHVS and FNYEAQ. The CDR3 consists of 18 residues. Trimming at V came to 5 bases and at J to 4 bases, leaving 7 bases not matched to a gene. The CDR3 bases are TGTGCCAGCAGCCTCAGACTAGCGGGGGGGCTCGGGGCCAACGTCCTGACTTTC. Protein product: CASSLRLAGGLGANVLTF.

The rearrangement links TRBV19 to TRBJ1-2; weak D call: TRBD1 (6 bases). Trimming shortened V by 5 bases and J by 1 base, and 20 bases separated the two germline ends. Germline lookup yields CDR1 LNHDA and CDR2 SQIVND (reference sequence). The CDR3 runs to 17 residues. The CDR3: CASSSQPRQAGNYGYTF. The DNA of the CDR3 is TGTGCCAGTAGTTCCCAGCCAAGACAGGCCGGTAACTATGGCTACACCTTC.

In its sample, this clone was seen once. The rearrangement links TRBV16 to TRBJ1-3; D call uncertain. CDR3 length: 16 amino acids. Germline values: CDR1 KGHSY, CDR2 FQNENV. Trimming shortened V by 0 bases and J by 0 bases, and 9 bases separated the two germline ends. CDR3: CASSQSVQPSGNTIYF. The CDR3 DNA reads as TGTGCCAGCAGCCAATCGGTGCAGCCCTCTGGAAACACCATATATTTT.

The chain links TRBV5-8 to TRBJ2-7, with TRBD1 identical over 10 bases. CDR1 and CDR2 (germline): SGHTS, YDEGEE. Losses at the gene ends were 5 bases for V and 5 bases for J; bases not matched to a gene: 16. This CDR3 contains 17 residues. CDR3 sequence: CASREGRAGQGSDEQYF. CDR3 DNA: TGTGCCAGCAGGGAAGGCCGGGCGGGACAGGGGAGCGACGAGCAGTACTTC. The variable domain in full, with the rest retrieved from reference TRBV5-8 and TRBJ2-7, is EAGVTQSPTHLIKTRGQQATLRCSPISGHTSVYWYQQALGLGLQFLLWYDEGEERNRGNFPPRFSGRQFPNYSSELNVNALELEDSALYLCASREGRAGQGSDEQYFGPGTRLTVT.

The V call is TRBV5-1, the J call TRBJ2-7; 12 nucleotides match TRBD1. The CDR3 loop spans 18 amino acids. The germline V gene encodes CDR1 SGHRS and CDR2 YFSETQ. J gave up 5 bases and V 2 bases, and 14 bases lay outside the gene matches. CDR3 sequence (DNA): TGCGCCAGCAGCTTTTCAGTTCGTAAGGGACAGGGGGCCCACGAGCAGTACTTC. It specifies CASSFSVRKGQGAHEQYF. Full variable domain (outside the CDR3, taken from reference TRBV5-1 and TRBJ2-7): KAGVTQTPRYLIKTRGQQVTLSCSPISGHRSVSWYQQTPGQGLQFLFEYFSETQRNKGNFPGRFSGRQFSNSRSEMNVSTLELGDSALYLCASSFSVRKGQGAHEQYFGPGTRLTVT.

The CDR3 here is CASSANWGVGSQPQHF. The CDR3, as DNA: TGTGCCAGCAGTGCTAACTGGGGGGTAGGTAGTCAGCCCCAGCATTTT. This chain connects TRBV27 to TRBJ1-5; D is possibly TRBD1 (5 bases). The CDR3 has 16 amino acids. Germline CDR1 and CDR2: MNHEY and SMNVEV (reference sequence). V was cut by 5 bases and J by 6 bases, with 20 bases left in between.

J is TRBJ2-7 and V is TRBV5-4; D gene ambiguous. V was pared by 2 bases and J by 7 bases, with 10 bases between. This CDR3 contains 12 residues. The germline gives CDR1 SGHNT, CDR2 YYREEE (reference sequence). The CDR3 sequence: CASSFLGYEQYF. The CDR3 DNA reads TGTGCCAGCAGCTTCTTGGGATATGAGCAGTACTTC. The variable domain in full, completed from reference TRBV5-4 and TRBJ2-7, reads ETGVTQSPTHLIKTRGQQVTLRCSSQSGHNTVSWYQQALGQGPQFIFQYYREEENGRGNFPPRFSGLQFPNYSSELNVNALELDDSALYLCASSFLGYEQYFGPGTRLTVT.

This clone is a singleton in its sample. The rearrangement uses TRBV7-6 and TRBJ2-2; D possibly uses TRBD1 or TRBD2 (5 bases each). The CDR3 runs to 16 residues. V was shortened by 1 base and J by 3 bases, with 12 bases between the two germline ends. The V gene's germline CDR1 is SGHVS and CDR2 FNYEAQ. CDR3: CASSLVRDPHTGELFF. As DNA, the CDR3 is TGTGCCAGCAGCTTAGTCCGGGACCCCCACACCGGGGAGCTGTTTTTT.

Only one count was recorded for this clone. The CDR3 is CASSLGLAGGEQYF. The CDR3 coding sequence is TGTGCCAGCAGCTTGGGACTAGCGGGGGGCGAGCAGTACTTC. The V call is TRBV11-3, the J call TRBJ2-7, with 15 bases fitting TRBD2. CDR1 SGHNT and CDR2 YENEEA come from the germline V gene. The CDR3 is 14 amino acids. V trimming: 3 bases; J trimming: 6 bases; junction bases outside the gene matches: 0. The variable domain in full, completed from reference TRBV11-3 and TRBJ2-7, reads EAGVVQSPRYKIIEKKQPVAFWCNPISGHNTLYWYLQNLGQGPELLIRYENEEAVDDSQLPKDRFSAERLKGVDSTLKIQPAELGDSAVYLCASSLGLAGGEQYFGPGTRLTVT.

The chain links TRBV6-5 to TRBJ2-3; the D gene is possibly TRBD2 (5 bases). CDR1 and CDR2 (germline): MNHEY, SVGAGI. The V end was cut by 2 bases, the J end by 13 bases, with 19 bases between. The CDR3 sequence is 14 residues long. Here the CDR3 reads CASSYARNEGMEYF. CDR3 in DNA: TGTGCCAGCAGTTACGCAAGAAACGAGGGTATGGAGTATTTT.

V is TRBV7-6 and J is TRBJ2-1; 7 bases are a match to TRBD1. CDR3 size: 14 residues. Germline CDR1 and CDR2: SGHVS and FNYEAQ. Trimming cost V 6 bases and J 7 bases; bases outside gene matches: 9. The DNA of the CDR3 is TGTGCCAGCAGTCATGACAGGGTATGGAATGAGCAGTTCTTC. It translates to CASSHDRVWNEQFF.

The chain is built from TRBV4-3 and TRBJ2-5; 14 bases align to TRBD2. The germline CDR1 and CDR2 sequences are LGHNA and YSLEER. The CDR3 loop spans 16 amino acids. V lost 3 bases, J lost 3 bases, and 3 bases stayed unmatched. CDR3: CASSHRTSGGKETQYF. In DNA form, the CDR3 reads TGCGCCAGCAGCCATCGGACTAGCGGGGGGAAAGAGACCCAGTACTTC.

This chain uses TRBV7-2 with TRBJ2-5; 14 bases match TRBD2. CDR3 length: 17 amino acids. The ends lost 5 bases at V and 2 bases at J; junction bases unmatched: 7. Per germline, CDR1 SGHTA and CDR2 FQGNSA. The CDR3 sequence is CASSPPGTSGRQETQYF. CDR3 coding DNA: TGTGCCAGCAGCCCTCCCGGGACTAGCGGGAGACAAGAGACCCAGTACTTC.

Here the CDR3 DNA reads TGCGCCAGCAGCCAAACTGGGACAGATAGCAATCAGCCCCAGCATTTT. This codes for CASSQTGTDSNQPQHF. The V gene is TRBV4-1, the J gene TRBJ1-5; 7 bases fit TRBD1. The CDR3 loop spans 16 amino acids. The ends lost 2 bases at V and 0 bases at J; junction bases unmatched: 4. Germline CDR1 and CDR2: MGHRA and YSYEKL.

This chain connects TRBV6-5 to TRBJ1-6; unclear D gene. This CDR3 has 14 amino acids. Germline CDR1 MNHEY, CDR2 SVGAGI. V was clipped by 8 bases and J by 0 bases, with 8 bases between them. The DNA for the CDR3 is TGTGCCAGCCAAAGGAGCTCCTATAATTCACCCCTCCACTTT. It encodes CASQRSSYNSPLHF.

The V gene is TRBV11-2, the J gene TRBJ2-1; 12 bases match TRBD2. Losses at the gene ends were 0 bases for V and 8 bases for J; bases not matched to a gene: 2. This CDR3 has 15 amino acids. Germline loops: CDR1 SGHAT, CDR2 FQNNGV. The CDR3 nucleotides are TGTGCCAGCAGCTTAGAGGCTAGCGGGGGGGATGAGCAGTTCTTC. It specifies CASSLEASGGDEQFF. The variable domain in full, with the rest retrieved from reference TRBV11-2 and TRBJ2-1, is EAGVAQSPRYKIIEKRQSVAFWCNPISGHATLYWYQQILGQGPKLLIQFQNNGVVDDSQLPKDRFSAERLKGVDSTLKIQPAKLEDSAVYLCASSLEASGGDEQFFGPGTRLTVL.

The J gene is TRBJ1-2, the V gene TRBV25-1; a possible D gene is TRBD1 (5 bases). The CDR3 length is 17 residues. Per germline, CDR1 MGHDK and CDR2 SYGVNS. V shed 2 bases and J shed 2 bases, with 18 bases lying between them. CDR3 sequence reads: CASSETPGVGANYGYTF. The CDR3 DNA follows: TGTGCCAGCAGTGAAACCCCAGGAGTAGGGGCCAACTATGGCTACACCTTC.

The V call is TRBV5-5, the J call TRBJ2-1; D unclear. The CDR3 length is 12 residues. In germline, CDR1 is SGHKS, CDR2 YYEKEE (reference sequence). Deletions cut 4 bases from V and 3 bases from J, with 5 bases between. The CDR3 coding sequence is TGTGCCAGCAGCCCCGGCTACAATGAGCAGTTCTTC. Translation: CASSPGYNEQFF.

The CDR3 here is CASSLGPKETQYF. CDR3 bases: TGTGCCAGCAGCTTGGGGCCGAAAGAGACCCAGTACTTC. The J gene is TRBJ2-5, the V gene TRBV7-9, with D perhaps TRBD1 (5 bases). V lost 3 bases, J lost 3 bases, and 8 bases lay in between. From germline, CDR1 is SEHNR and CDR2 FQNEAQ (reference sequence). The length of the CDR3 is 13 residues.

The CDR3 is CASSLTTSRVSGELFF. Written as DNA, the CDR3 is TGTGCCAGCAGCTTGACGACTAGTCGTGTCTCCGGGGAGCTGTTTTTT. The chain couples TRBV13 to TRBJ2-2, with D perhaps TRBD2 (6 bases). Deletions cut 3 bases from V and 6 bases from J, with 17 bases between. The length of the CDR3 is 16 residues. The germline V gene has CDR1 PRHDT and CDR2 FYEKMQ (reference sequence).

This chain uses TRBV19 with TRBJ1-5; D is unclear. In germline, CDR1 is LNHDA, CDR2 SQIVND (reference sequence). Deletions cut 7 bases from V and 2 bases from J, with 12 bases between. This CDR3 has 14 amino acids. CDR3 amino acids: CASTPLLGNQPQHF. CDR3 coding DNA: TGTGCCAGTACTCCGCTGTTGGGCAATCAGCCCCAGCATTTT. Variable domain in full (rest from reference TRBV19 and TRBJ1-5): DGGITQSPKYLFRKEGQNVTLSCEQNLNHDAMYWYRQDPGQGLRLIYYSQIVNDFQKGDIAEGYSVSREKKESFPLTVTSAQKNPTAFYLCASTPLLGNQPQHFGDGTRLSIL.

The chain combines TRBV5-1 with TRBJ2-7; possibly TRBD2 for D (6 bases). The ends were cut back, 6 bases at V and 5 bases at J, with 24 bases in the middle. CDR3 size: 16 residues. Germline V gives CDR1 SGHRS, CDR2 YFSETQ. CDR3 in DNA: TGCGCCAGCAAGCGTCGGCCCGGGACGGGCGGGAACGAGCAGTACTTC. Protein product: CASKRRPGTGGNEQYF.

The chain combines TRBV19 with TRBJ1-2, with D unclear. Germline V gene sequence: CDR1 LNHDA, CDR2 SQIVND (reference sequence). The CDR3 runs 19 residues. Trimming shortened V by 3 bases and J by 1 base, and 24 bases separated the two germline ends. The CDR3 nucleotides read TGTGCCAGTAGTATCATGCCCCTCCCGTCGCTGCCTCTTAACTATGGCTACACCTTC. This gives the protein CASSIMPLPSLPLNYGYTF.

This rearrangement joins TRBV28 to TRBJ1-2; weak D call: TRBD1 (5 bases). Trimming took off 3 bases at V and 4 bases at J, with 12 bases between the two ends. Germline CDR1 reads MDHEN; CDR2 reads SYDVKM. CDR3 length: 14 amino acids. The CDR3 nucleotides are TGTGCCAGCAGTTTTTTAGGGGTGGGCTATGGCTACACCTTC. This sequence encodes CASSFLGVGYGYTF.